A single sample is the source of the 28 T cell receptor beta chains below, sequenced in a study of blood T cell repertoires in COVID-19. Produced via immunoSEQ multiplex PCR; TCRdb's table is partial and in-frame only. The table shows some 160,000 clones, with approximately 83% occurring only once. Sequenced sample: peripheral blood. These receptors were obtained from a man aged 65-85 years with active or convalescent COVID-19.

This CDR3 reads CASSGSAGPNEKLFF. The CDR3 nucleotides read TGTGCCAGCAGTGGGTCGGCGGGACCTAATGAAAAACTGTTTTTT. The chain has TRBV25-1 and TRBJ1-4; tentative D call: TRBD1 (5 bases). This CDR3 is built from 15 residues. Germline V gene lookup returns CDR1 MGHDK and CDR2 SYGVNS. Trimming cost V 4 bases and J 3 bases, with 12 bases left between them.

CDR3 in DNA: TGTGCCAGCAGCTTAGGGGCAGGACAGGGCCCTACCGGGGAGCTGTTTTTT. Amino acids: CASSLGAGQGPTGELFF. The rearrangement links TRBV11-3 to TRBJ2-2; 8 bases match TRBD1. This CDR3 region has 17 residues. Germline V gene sequence: CDR1 SGHNT, CDR2 YENEEA. J was trimmed by 5 bases and V by 1 base; bases with no gene match: 9.

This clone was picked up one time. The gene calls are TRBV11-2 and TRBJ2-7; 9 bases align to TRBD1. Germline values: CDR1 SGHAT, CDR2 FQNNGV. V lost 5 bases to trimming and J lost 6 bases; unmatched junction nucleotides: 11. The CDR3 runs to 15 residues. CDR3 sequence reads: CASSRGGQGFTEQYF. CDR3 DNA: TGTGCCAGCAGCCGTGGGGGACAGGGCTTTACCGAGCAGTACTTC. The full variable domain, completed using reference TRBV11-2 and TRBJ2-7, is EAGVAQSPRYKIIEKRQSVAFWCNPISGHATLYWYQQILGQGPKLLIQFQNNGVVDDSQLPKDRFSAERLKGVDSTLKIQPAKLEDSAVYLCASSRGGQGFTEQYFGPGTRLTVT.

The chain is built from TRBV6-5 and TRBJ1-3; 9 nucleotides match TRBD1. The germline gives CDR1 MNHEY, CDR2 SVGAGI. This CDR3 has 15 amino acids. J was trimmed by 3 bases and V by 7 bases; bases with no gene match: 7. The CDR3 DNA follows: TGTGCCAGCATTGGGGACAGGGTTTATGGAAACACCATATATTTT. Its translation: CASIGDRVYGNTIYF.

CDR3 residues: CASSPAGALKNIQYF. The CDR3 DNA sequence: TGTGCCAGCAGTCCCGCGGGGGCTCTAAAAAACATTCAGTACTTC. This chain joins TRBV27 and TRBJ2-4; tentatively, D is TRBD2 (7 bases). Germline V gives CDR1 MNHEY, CDR2 SMNVEV (reference sequence). The CDR3 sequence is 15 residues long. V lost 5 bases and J lost 4, with 15 bases in between.

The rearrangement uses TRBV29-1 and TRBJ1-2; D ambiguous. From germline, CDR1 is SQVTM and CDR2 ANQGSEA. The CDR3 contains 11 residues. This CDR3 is CSGGRDYGYTF. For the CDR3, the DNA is TGCAGTGGTGGACGGGATTATGGCTACACCTTC.

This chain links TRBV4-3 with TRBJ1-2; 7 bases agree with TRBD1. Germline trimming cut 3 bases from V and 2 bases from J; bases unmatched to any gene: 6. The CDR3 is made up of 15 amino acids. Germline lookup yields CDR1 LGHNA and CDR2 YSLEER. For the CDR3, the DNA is TGCGCCAGCAGCCAGATAACACAGGGGAACTATGGCTACACCTTC. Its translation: CASSQITQGNYGYTF.

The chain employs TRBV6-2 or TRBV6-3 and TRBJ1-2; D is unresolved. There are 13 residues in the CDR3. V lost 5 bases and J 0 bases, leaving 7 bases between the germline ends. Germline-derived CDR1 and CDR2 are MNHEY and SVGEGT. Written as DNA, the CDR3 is TGTGCCAGCAGTCAGCGACCTAACTATGGCTACACCTTC. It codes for CASSQRPNYGYTF.

CDR3: CASSLLPGGPSYEQYF. CDR3 in DNA: TGTGCCAGCAGTTTATTACCGGGAGGCCCTAGCTACGAGCAGTACTTC. This chain connects TRBV6-5 to TRBJ2-7; TRBD2 matches 7 bases. Per germline, CDR1 MNHEY and CDR2 SVGAGI. V shed 4 bases and J 3 bases; nucleotides not matched to a gene: 12. The CDR3 length is 16 residues.

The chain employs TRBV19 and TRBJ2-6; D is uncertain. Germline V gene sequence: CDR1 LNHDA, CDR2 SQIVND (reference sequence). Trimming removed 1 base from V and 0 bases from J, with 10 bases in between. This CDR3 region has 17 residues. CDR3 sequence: CASSIGPSGSGANVLTF. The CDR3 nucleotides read TGTGCCAGTAGTATAGGTCCGTCGGGCTCTGGGGCCAACGTCCTGACTTTC.

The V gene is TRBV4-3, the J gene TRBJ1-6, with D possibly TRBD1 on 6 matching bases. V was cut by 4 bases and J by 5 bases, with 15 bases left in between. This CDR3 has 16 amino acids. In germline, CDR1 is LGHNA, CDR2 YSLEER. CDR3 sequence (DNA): TGCGCCAGCAGCCGACAGACAGGCAGGAATAATTCACCCCTCCACTTT. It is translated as CASSRQTGRNNSPLHF.

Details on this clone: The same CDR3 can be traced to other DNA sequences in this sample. The CDR3 here is CASSYSRGTEAFF. CDR3 DNA: TGTGCCAGCAGTTACTCCCGGGGGACTGAAGCTTTCTTT. The chain recombines TRBV6-5 with TRBJ1-1; tentatively, D is TRBD1 (5 bases). In germline, CDR1 is MNHEY, CDR2 SVGAGI. There are 13 residues in the CDR3. The V end lost 0 bases, the J end lost 5 bases, and 7 bases lay between the germline ends.

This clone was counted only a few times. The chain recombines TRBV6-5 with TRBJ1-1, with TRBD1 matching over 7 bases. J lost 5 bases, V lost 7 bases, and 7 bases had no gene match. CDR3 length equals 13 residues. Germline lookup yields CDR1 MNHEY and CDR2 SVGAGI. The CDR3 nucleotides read TGTGCCAGCACGAATTCCAGGGGGACTGAAGCTTTCTTT. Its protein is CASTNSRGTEAFF.

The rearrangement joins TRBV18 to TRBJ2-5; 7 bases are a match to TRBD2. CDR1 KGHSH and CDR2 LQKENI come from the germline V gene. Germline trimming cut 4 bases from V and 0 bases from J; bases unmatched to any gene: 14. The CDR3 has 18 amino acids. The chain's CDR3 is CASSHFPSGRLYQETQYF. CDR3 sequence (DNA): TGTGCCAGCTCACACTTTCCTAGCGGACGATTGTACCAAGAGACCCAGTACTTC.

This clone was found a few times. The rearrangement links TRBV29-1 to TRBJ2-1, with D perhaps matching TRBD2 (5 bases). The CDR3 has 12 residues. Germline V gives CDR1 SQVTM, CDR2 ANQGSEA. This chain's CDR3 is CNVRESYNEQFF. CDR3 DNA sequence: TGCAACGTCCGGGAATCCTACAATGAGCAGTTCTTC.

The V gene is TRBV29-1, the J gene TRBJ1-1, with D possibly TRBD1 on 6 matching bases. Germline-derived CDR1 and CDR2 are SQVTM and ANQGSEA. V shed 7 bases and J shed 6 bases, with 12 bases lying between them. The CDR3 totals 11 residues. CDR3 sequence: CSAPGASEAFF. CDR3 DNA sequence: TGCAGCGCGCCAGGGGCCTCTGAAGCTTTCTTT.

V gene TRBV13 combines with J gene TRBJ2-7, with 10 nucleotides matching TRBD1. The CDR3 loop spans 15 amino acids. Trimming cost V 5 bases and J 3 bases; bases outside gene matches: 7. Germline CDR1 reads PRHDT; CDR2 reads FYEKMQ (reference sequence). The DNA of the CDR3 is TGTGCCAGCAGCCCACGGGACAGGGGCGGCTACGAGCAGTACTTC. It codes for CASSPRDRGGYEQYF. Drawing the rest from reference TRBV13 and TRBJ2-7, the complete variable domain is AAGVIQSPRHLIKEKRETATLKCYPIPRHDTVYWYQQGPGQDPQFLISFYEKMQSDKGSIPDRFSAQQFSDYHSELNMSSLELGDSALYFCASSPRDRGGYEQYFGPGTRLTVT.

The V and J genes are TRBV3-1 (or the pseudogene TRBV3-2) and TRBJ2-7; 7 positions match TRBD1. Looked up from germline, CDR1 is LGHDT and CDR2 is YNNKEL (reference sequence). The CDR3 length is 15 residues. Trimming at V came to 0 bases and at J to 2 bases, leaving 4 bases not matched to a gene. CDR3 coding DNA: TGTGCCAGCAGCCAAGACCCGGGACAGACCTACGAGCAGTACTTC. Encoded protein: CASSQDPGQTYEQYF.

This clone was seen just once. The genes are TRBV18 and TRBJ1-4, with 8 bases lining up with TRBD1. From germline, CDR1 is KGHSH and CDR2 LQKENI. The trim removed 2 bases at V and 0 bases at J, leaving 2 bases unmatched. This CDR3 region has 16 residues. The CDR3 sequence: CASSPDRGATNEKLFF. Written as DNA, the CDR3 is TGTGCCAGCTCACCAGACAGGGGAGCAACTAATGAAAAACTGTTTTTT.

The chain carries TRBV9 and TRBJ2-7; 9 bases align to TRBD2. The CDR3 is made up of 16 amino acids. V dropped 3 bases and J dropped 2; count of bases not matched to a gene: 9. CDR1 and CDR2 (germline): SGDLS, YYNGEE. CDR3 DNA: TGTGCCAGCAGCGAGGGCCCCAAGCGGGGGGCCTACGAGCAGTACTTC. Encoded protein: CASSEGPKRGAYEQYF.

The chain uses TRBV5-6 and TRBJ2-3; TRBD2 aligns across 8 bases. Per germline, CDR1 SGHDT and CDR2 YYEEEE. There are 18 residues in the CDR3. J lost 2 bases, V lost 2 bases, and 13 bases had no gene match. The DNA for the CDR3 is TGTGCCAGCAGCTTTGGGGGGAACCTAGCGGGCCCCACAGATACGCAGTATTTT. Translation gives CASSFGGNLAGPTDTQYF. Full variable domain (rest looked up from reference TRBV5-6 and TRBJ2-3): DAGVTQSPTHLIKTRGQQVTLRCSPKSGHDTVSWYQQALGQGPQFIFQYYEEEERQRGNFPDRFSGHQFPNYSSELNVNALLLGDSALYLCASSFGGNLAGPTDTQYFGPGTRLTVL.

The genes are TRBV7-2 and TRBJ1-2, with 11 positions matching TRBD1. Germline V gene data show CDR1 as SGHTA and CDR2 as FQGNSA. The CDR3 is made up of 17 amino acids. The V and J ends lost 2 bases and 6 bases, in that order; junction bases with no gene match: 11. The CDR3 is CASSLYGQGARAHGYTF. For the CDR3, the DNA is TGTGCCAGCAGCTTATACGGACAGGGGGCCCGAGCGCATGGCTACACCTTC.

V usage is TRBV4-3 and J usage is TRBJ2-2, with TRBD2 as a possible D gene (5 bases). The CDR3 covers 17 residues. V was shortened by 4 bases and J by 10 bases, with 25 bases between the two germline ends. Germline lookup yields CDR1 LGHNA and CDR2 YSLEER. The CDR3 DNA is TGCGCCAGCAGCCCCCGCCCCGGGGAGTTTTTGTCGGAGGAGCTGTTTTTT. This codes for CASSPRPGEFLSEELFF.

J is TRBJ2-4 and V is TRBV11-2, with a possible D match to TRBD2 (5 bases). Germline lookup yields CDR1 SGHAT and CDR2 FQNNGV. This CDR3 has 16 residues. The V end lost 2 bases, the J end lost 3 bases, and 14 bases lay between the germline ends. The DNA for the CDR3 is TGTGCCAGCAGCTTAACATCCCCCGAGGGCAAAAACATTCAGTACTTC. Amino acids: CASSLTSPEGKNIQYF. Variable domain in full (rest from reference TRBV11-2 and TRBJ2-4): EAGVAQSPRYKIIEKRQSVAFWCNPISGHATLYWYQQILGQGPKLLIQFQNNGVVDDSQLPKDRFSAERLKGVDSTLKIQPAKLEDSAVYLCASSLTSPEGKNIQYFGAGTRLSVL.

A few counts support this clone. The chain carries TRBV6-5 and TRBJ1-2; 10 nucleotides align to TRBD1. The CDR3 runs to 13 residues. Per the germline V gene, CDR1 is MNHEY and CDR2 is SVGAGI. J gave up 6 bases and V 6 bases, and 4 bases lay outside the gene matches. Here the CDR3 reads CASRAGTGDGYTF. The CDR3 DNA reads TGTGCCAGCAGAGCCGGGACAGGGGATGGCTACACCTTC.

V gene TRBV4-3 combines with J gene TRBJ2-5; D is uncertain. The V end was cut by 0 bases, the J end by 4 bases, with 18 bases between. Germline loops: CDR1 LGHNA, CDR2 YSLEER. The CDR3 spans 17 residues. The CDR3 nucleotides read TGCGCCAGCAGCCAAGATCAATTTTTGGCGACGGGAGAGACCCAGTACTTC. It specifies CASSQDQFLATGETQYF.

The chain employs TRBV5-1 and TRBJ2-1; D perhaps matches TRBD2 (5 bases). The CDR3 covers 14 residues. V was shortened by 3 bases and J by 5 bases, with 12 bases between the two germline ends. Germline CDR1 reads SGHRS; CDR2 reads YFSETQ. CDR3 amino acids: CASSSGKLNNEQFF. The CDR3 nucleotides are TGCGCCAGCAGCTCCGGGAAACTCAACAATGAGCAGTTCTTC.

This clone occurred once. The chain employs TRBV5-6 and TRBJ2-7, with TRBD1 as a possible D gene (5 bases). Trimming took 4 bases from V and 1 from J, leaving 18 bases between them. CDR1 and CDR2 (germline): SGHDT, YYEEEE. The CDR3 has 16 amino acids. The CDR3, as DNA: TGTGCCAGCAGCCCCGTAGGGGCTCGAAAGTCCTACGAGCAGTACTTC. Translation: CASSPVGARKSYEQYF.